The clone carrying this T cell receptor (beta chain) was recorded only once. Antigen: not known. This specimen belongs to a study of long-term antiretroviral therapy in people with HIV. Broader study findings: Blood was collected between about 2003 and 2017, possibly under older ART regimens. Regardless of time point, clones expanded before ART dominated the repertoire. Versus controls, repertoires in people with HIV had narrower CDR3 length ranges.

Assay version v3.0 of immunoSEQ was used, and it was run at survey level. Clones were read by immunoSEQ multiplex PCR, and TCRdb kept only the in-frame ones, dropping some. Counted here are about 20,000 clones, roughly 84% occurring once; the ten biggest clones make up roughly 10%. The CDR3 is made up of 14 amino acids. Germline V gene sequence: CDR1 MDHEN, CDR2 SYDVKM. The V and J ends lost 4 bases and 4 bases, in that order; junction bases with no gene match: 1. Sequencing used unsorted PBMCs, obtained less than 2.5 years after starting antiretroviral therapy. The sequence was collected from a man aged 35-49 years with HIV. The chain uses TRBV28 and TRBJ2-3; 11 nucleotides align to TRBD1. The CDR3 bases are TGTGCCAGCAGTTGGACAGGGGGCGCAGATACGCAGTATTTT. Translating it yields CASSWTGGADTQYF.